A single sample gave rise to the 22 T cell receptor beta chains below, sequenced in a study of cytomegalovirus exposure and HLA in healthy donors. 60 Vbeta and 13 Jbeta primers were used in PCR. Some clones are missing from TCRdb's copy, which holds only in-frame ones; the method was immunoSEQ multiplex PCR. The sample shows over 150,000 clones, roughly four fifths of them seen only once. Sequenced material: PBMCs. These TCRs come from a man in his fifties in good health and CMV-seronegative.

The chain links TRBV28 to TRBJ2-7; TRBD2 aligns across 11 bases. V trimming: 5 bases; J trimming: 6 bases; junction bases outside the gene matches: 3. Germline lookup yields CDR1 MDHEN and CDR2 SYDVKM. The length of the CDR3 is 13 residues. This CDR3 is CASSLSGRGEQYF. In DNA form, the CDR3 reads TGTGCCAGCAGTCTTAGCGGGAGGGGCGAGCAGTACTTC.

The V and J genes are TRBV6-1 and TRBJ1-5; tentative D call: TRBD1 (5 bases). Germline V lookup: CDR1 MNHNS, CDR2 SASEGT. The CDR3 is made up of 17 amino acids. The V end was cut by 2 bases, the J end by 1 base, with 15 bases between. Written as DNA, the CDR3 is TGTGCCAGCAGTGAAAAACCCGGGGGGTACAGCAATCAGCCCCAGCATTTT. Amino acids: CASSEKPGGYSNQPQHF.

The chain has TRBV30 and TRBJ1-1, with 7 bases that match TRBD1. Trimming at V came to 3 bases and at J to 1 base, leaving 2 bases not matched to a gene. The length of the CDR3 is 13 residues. The germline V gene encodes CDR1 GTSNPN and CDR2 SVGIG (reference sequence). CDR3 sequence reads: CAWSGTANTEAFF. The CDR3 nucleotides read TGTGCCTGGAGCGGGACAGCGAACACTGAAGCTTTCTTT.

The V call is TRBV7-9, the J call TRBJ2-7, with 10 bases matching TRBD2. J gave up 3 bases and V 5 bases, and 10 bases lay outside the gene matches. The CDR3 is 16 amino acids. Germline V CDR1 and CDR2: SEHNR, FQNEAQ (reference sequence). CDR3: CASSQRASGSLYEQYF. CDR3 DNA sequence: TGTGCCAGCAGCCAACGGGCTAGCGGGAGCCTCTACGAGCAGTACTTC.

The V and J genes are TRBV7-2 and TRBJ2-7; 9 nucleotides line up with TRBD1. J gave up 5 bases and V 5 bases, and 16 bases lay outside the gene matches. CDR3 length: 17 amino acids. Germline V gives CDR1 SGHTA, CDR2 FQGNSA. The CDR3 region is CASSLPYPGQGTDEQYF. CDR3 DNA sequence: TGTGCCAGCAGCCTCCCCTACCCGGGACAGGGTACGGACGAGCAGTACTTC.

This chain connects TRBV5-1 to TRBJ2-3, with D possibly TRBD1 on 5 matching bases. The V gene lost 1 base and the J gene lost 1 base, with 13 bases spanning the gap. The CDR3 is 16 residues long. Germline V lookup: CDR1 SGHRS, CDR2 YFSETQ. This CDR3 is CASSLNPGSGTDTQYF. CDR3 coding DNA: TGCGCCAGCAGCTTGAATCCAGGGTCGGGCACAGATACGCAGTATTTT.

This chain joins TRBV7-9 and TRBJ2-7, with TRBD1 identical over 7 bases. CDR3 length equals 13 residues. The germline V gene encodes CDR1 SEHNR and CDR2 FQNEAQ (reference sequence). V lost 4 bases, J lost 2 bases, and 2 bases stayed unmatched. DNA for the CDR3: TGTGCCAGCAGCTCGACAGGGACCTACGAGCAGTACTTC. It encodes CASSSTGTYEQYF.

Details on this clone: Compared with germline, one end of the junction differs, possibly owing to a read error. V is TRBV27 and J is TRBJ2-7, with TRBD2 identical over 14 bases. The germline V gene has CDR1 MNHEY and CDR2 SMNVEV (reference sequence). This CDR3 spans 17 amino acids. The CDR3 loop reads CASSRLAGGGSSYEQCF. The CDR3 DNA sequence: TGTGCCAGCAGCCGACTAGCGGGAGGGGGATCCTCCTACGAGCAGTGCTTC.

The V call is TRBV19, the J call TRBJ2-2; 12 nucleotides agree with TRBD2. The CDR3 is 17 residues long. Germline assignment: CDR1 LNHDA and CDR2 SQIVND (reference sequence). Losses at the gene ends were 2 bases for V and 4 bases for J; bases not matched to a gene: 5. CDR3 DNA: TGTGCCAGTAGTATACCCGGACTAGCGGGAAGCACCGGGGAGCTGTTTTTT. This gives the protein CASSIPGLAGSTGELFF.

This clone has just one count. The chain combines TRBV7-2 with TRBJ2-7; perhaps TRBD1 as D (6 bases). Germline CDR1 reads SGHTA; CDR2 reads FQGNSA. V was shortened by 5 bases and J by 3 bases, with 14 bases between the two germline ends. This CDR3 comprises 14 residues. The CDR3 is CASSPGGRSYEQYF. The CDR3 DNA follows: TGTGCCAGCAGCCCTGGGGGCAGGAGCTACGAGCAGTACTTC.

V is TRBV14 and J is TRBJ2-5, with 9 bases fitting TRBD1. The V and J ends lost 4 bases and 2 bases, in that order; junction bases with no gene match: 2. This CDR3 spans 14 amino acids. Germline V lookup: CDR1 SGHDN, CDR2 FVKESK. The CDR3 spells CASSPGTGQETQYF. CDR3 nucleotides: TGTGCCAGCAGCCCTGGGACAGGGCAAGAGACCCAGTACTTC.

The chain carries TRBV7-9 and TRBJ1-1; D not certain. Germline V CDR1 and CDR2: SEHNR, FQNEAQ (reference sequence). Between the trimmed V and J ends, which lost 2 bases and 1 base, there was a span of 8 bases. The CDR3 is 14 residues long. This CDR3 is CASSLKGGNTEAFF. CDR3 nucleotide sequence: TGTGCCAGCAGCTTAAAGGGAGGGAACACTGAAGCTTTCTTT.

The rearrangement links TRBV7-9 to TRBJ1-2, with 8 positions matching TRBD1. CDR1 is SEHNR, CDR2 FQNEAQ, per germline (reference sequence). There are 15 residues in the CDR3. V trimming: 5 bases; J trimming: 4 bases; junction bases outside the gene matches: 9. The CDR3 spells CASSKRVDRGYGYTF. Here the CDR3 DNA reads TGTGCCAGCAGCAAAAGGGTCGACAGGGGCTATGGCTACACCTTC.

V is TRBV7-2 and J is TRBJ2-3; 15 bases fit TRBD2. The CDR3 is 19 residues long. V was pared by 4 bases and J by 0 bases, with 8 bases of the junction left unmatched. The V gene's germline CDR1 is SGHTA and CDR2 FQGNSA. Here the CDR3 reads CASSWGLAGGPTSTDTQYF. The CDR3 DNA reads TGTGCCAGCAGCTGGGGACTAGCGGGGGGACCTACTAGCACAGATACGCAGTATTTT.

The V and J genes are TRBV6-5 and TRBJ1-2; maybe TRBD1 (5 bases). Deletions cut 6 bases from V and 0 bases from J, with 14 bases between. Germline CDR1 and CDR2: MNHEY and SVGAGI. The CDR3 covers 15 residues. The CDR3 region is CASSGGLGANYGYTF. CDR3 coding DNA: TGTGCCAGCAGCGGGGGATTGGGGGCTAACTATGGCTACACCTTC.

Points on this clone: An end of the junction differs from the germline gene, which may be a read error. This rearrangement joins TRBV7-9 to TRBJ2-3, with a possible D match to TRBD1 (5 bases). The germline V gene has CDR1 SEHNR and CDR2 FQNEAQ (reference sequence). CDR3 length: 14 residues. The CDR3, as DNA: TGTTCCAGCAGCTTAGCTTCAGGGACAGATACGCAGTATTTT. Its protein is CSSSLASGTDTQYF.

This clone was counted only a few times. This sequence joins TRBV6-5 and TRBJ1-1; 9 bases are shared with TRBD1. V lost 6 bases, J lost 4 bases, and 6 bases stayed unmatched. Per the germline V gene, CDR1 is MNHEY and CDR2 is SVGAGI. The CDR3 contains 14 residues. CDR3 nucleotide sequence: TGTGCCAGCAGCCTCGGACAGGGGACCACTGAAGCTTTCTTT. This gives the protein CASSLGQGTTEAFF.

The chain employs TRBV7-3 and TRBJ1-1; D may be TRBD1 (6 bases). The CDR3 runs 13 residues. V was pared by 3 bases and J by 4 bases, with 9 bases between. CDR1 is SGHTA and CDR2 is FQGTGA in the germline V gene. The CDR3 DNA reads TGTGCCAGCAGCTTCCAGGGGACCACTGAAGCTTTCTTT. Translation gives CASSFQGTTEAFF.

This chain connects TRBV28 to TRBJ2-7; D is unclear. The CDR3 extends over 13 amino acids. V was clipped by 2 bases and J by 3 bases, with 8 bases between them. Germline CDR1 and CDR2: MDHEN and SYDVKM. CDR3 amino acids: CASSLAQIYEQYF. CDR3 in DNA: TGTGCCAGCAGTTTAGCACAGATCTACGAGCAGTACTTC.

The chain uses TRBV5-1 and TRBJ1-2; D perhaps matches TRBD1 (5 bases). Per germline, CDR1 SGHRS and CDR2 YFSETQ. The CDR3 loop spans 14 amino acids. The V end lost 0 bases, the J end lost 0 bases, and 6 bases lay between the germline ends. The CDR3: CASSLGGSNYGYTF. In DNA form, the CDR3 reads TGCGCCAGCAGCTTGGGGGGCTCTAACTATGGCTACACCTTC.

The rearrangement joins TRBV2 to TRBJ1-2; D gene uncertain. V was clipped by 4 bases and J by 8 bases, with 14 bases between them. Per germline, CDR1 SNHLY and CDR2 FYNNEI. The CDR3 has 13 amino acids. CDR3 nucleotides: TGTGCCAGCAGTGCGGAGGGATTTGGCGGCTACACCTTC. This codes for CASSAEGFGGYTF.

This clone came up a few times. J is TRBJ2-1 and V is TRBV18, with D possibly TRBD1 on 5 matching bases. Germline V gene sequence: CDR1 KGHSH, CDR2 LQKENI. This CDR3 comprises 14 residues. V lost 4 bases and J lost 6, with 13 bases in between. The CDR3 here is CASSLGHKSNEQFF. CDR3 bases: TGTGCCAGCTCACTTGGACACAAAAGCAATGAGCAGTTCTTC.